This passage covers 15 T cell receptor beta chains from one sample sequenced in a study of CD8 T cells in Susac syndrome. RNA totalling about 0.45 to 1 ug underwent reverse transcription with random hexamers. Each CDR3 protein gets one entry after TCRdb re-called the immunoSEQ multiplex PCR reads with MiXCR. The sample holds some 300,000 distinct CDR3 sequences, 70% to 90% seen once. The sample consisted of CD8+ T cells from PBMCs. These receptors were collected from a human donor with multiple sclerosis.

The chain recombines TRBV4-2 with TRBJ2-2; no firm D call. V lost 3 bases and J 3 bases, leaving 8 bases between the germline ends. This CDR3 region has 14 residues. Germline CDR1 is LGHNA and CDR2 is YNFKEQ. The CDR3 nucleotides are TGTGCCAGCAGCCACGCCTCAGACACCGGGGAGCTGTTTTTT. It encodes CASSHASDTGELFF.

This clonotype was counted once. The chain joins TRBV12-3 or TRBV12-4 to TRBJ2-2; D gene ambiguous. Trimming took 5 bases from V and 6 from J, leaving 7 bases between them. CDR3 length equals 12 residues. CDR3 residues: CASSQQAGELFF. The CDR3 DNA is TGTGCCAGCAGTCAGCAGGCCGGGGAGCTGTTTTTT.

J is TRBJ2-5 and V is TRBV28, with 7 bases identical to TRBD1. The CDR3 is 15 amino acids. With V trimmed by 2 bases and J by 2 bases, 5 bases remained unmatched. CDR1 and CDR2 from the germline V gene are MDHEN and SYDVKM. The CDR3 DNA reads as TGTGCCAGCAGTTTAGGGACAGCAAAACAAGAGACCCAGTACTTC. Its protein is CASSLGTAKQETQYF.

This chain links TRBV11-2 with TRBJ2-7; unclear D gene. This CDR3 is built from 13 residues. Trimming removed 2 bases from V and 3 bases from J, with 8 bases in between. Germline assignment: CDR1 SGHAT and CDR2 FQNNGV. CDR3 DNA: TGTGCCAGCAGCTTACCTCTGTTCTACGAGCAGTACTTC. Its protein is CASSLPLFYEQYF.

The chain recombines TRBV3-1 with TRBJ2-7; the D gene is possibly TRBD1 (5 bases). V lost 1 base and J lost 3, with 7 bases in between. Germline V gives CDR1 LGHDT, CDR2 YNNKEL (reference sequence). This CDR3 has 13 amino acids. The CDR3 is CASSQGQLYEQYF. The CDR3, as DNA: TGTGCCAGCAGCCAAGGACAGCTCTACGAGCAGTACTTC.

The chain has TRBV6-6 and TRBJ1-4; D not certain. The V end lost 2 bases, the J end lost 8 bases, and 9 bases lay between the germline ends. Germline V lookup: CDR1 MNHNY, CDR2 SVGAGI (reference sequence). The CDR3 runs 13 residues. The CDR3, as DNA: TGTGCCAGCAGTTACCCGCTGGTCGAAAAACTGTTTTTT. Translation: CASSYPLVEKLFF.

V usage is TRBV24-1 and J usage is TRBJ2-5; 9 positions agree with TRBD1. This CDR3 has 17 residues. The germline gives CDR1 KGHDR, CDR2 SFDVKD. Trimming cost V 4 bases and J 4 bases; bases outside gene matches: 12. The DNA for the CDR3 is TGTGCCACCAGTGACCCGGGACAGGGAGGATGGCGAGAGACCCAGTACTTC. Translated: CATSDPGQGGWRETQYF.

The rearrangement uses TRBV19 and TRBJ2-6; D remains ambiguous. The CDR3 runs 13 residues. CDR1 and CDR2 (germline): LNHDA, SQIVND (reference sequence). V was trimmed by 7 bases and J by 3 bases, leaving 7 bases between them. The CDR3 sequence: CASKTVGANVLTF. Here the CDR3 DNA reads TGTGCCAGTAAGACTGTTGGGGCCAACGTCCTGACTTTC.

The chain employs TRBV11-2 and TRBJ2-5; D not certain. Trimming shortened V by 6 bases and J by 2 bases, and 13 bases separated the two germline ends. The CDR3 has 14 residues. CDR1 SGHAT and CDR2 FQNNGV come from the germline V gene. CDR3: CASSSSPLQETQYF. The CDR3 region has the DNA TGTGCCAGCAGTTCAAGCCCTTTACAAGAGACCCAGTACTTC.

The J gene is TRBJ2-1, the V gene TRBV7-9; 11 bases align to TRBD2. V lost 7 bases, J lost 9 bases, and 8 bases stayed unmatched. Per the germline V gene, CDR1 is SEHNR and CDR2 is FQNEAQ (reference sequence). The CDR3 extends over 14 amino acids. This CDR3 reads CASIPTSGSREQFF. CDR3 nucleotide sequence: TGTGCCAGCATCCCCACTAGCGGGAGTCGTGAGCAGTTCTTC.

This clonotype was observed a handful of times. The V and J genes are TRBV27 and TRBJ2-1, with 7 bases matching TRBD2. Trimming took 3 bases from V and 6 from J; bases not matched to a gene: 2. The CDR3 is 13 amino acids. Germline-derived CDR1 and CDR2 are MNHEY and SMNVEV (reference sequence). The CDR3: CASSFPGGNEQFF. CDR3 in DNA: TGTGCCAGCAGTTTCCCGGGGGGCAATGAGCAGTTCTTC.

This chain joins TRBV7-9 and TRBJ1-2; maybe TRBD1 (6 bases). This CDR3 is 15 amino acids long. The ends were cut back, 5 bases at V and 8 bases at J, with 21 bases in the middle. CDR1 and CDR2 (germline): SEHNR, FQNEAQ (reference sequence). The CDR3 DNA sequence: TGTGCCAGCAGCGAGCTAGAGGGGGTACTTGAGGGCTACACCTTC. Its translation: CASSELEGVLEGYTF.

The chain employs TRBV6-6 and TRBJ2-7; D is unresolved. CDR1 and CDR2 from the germline V gene are MNHNY and SVGAGI (reference sequence). This CDR3 is built from 12 residues. The V end was cut by 2 bases, the J end by 5 bases, with 7 bases between. The CDR3 here is CASSYIRNEQYF. The CDR3 region has the DNA TGTGCCAGCAGTTACATTAGGAACGAGCAGTACTTC.

This clonotype was counted once. The chain carries TRBV27 and TRBJ2-2; tentative D call: TRBD2 (6 bases). Per germline, CDR1 MNHEY and CDR2 SMNVEV (reference sequence). This CDR3 comprises 15 residues. V gave up 5 bases and J gave up 1 base, with 11 bases separating them. The CDR3 here is CASSPLRGNTGELFF. The DNA for the CDR3 is TGTGCCAGCAGTCCCCTGCGGGGGAACACCGGGGAGCTGTTTTTT.

This clonotype occurred once. This sequence joins TRBV28 and TRBJ2-1, with 9 bases lining up with TRBD2. CDR3 length: 15 amino acids. From germline, CDR1 is MDHEN and CDR2 SYDVKM. Unmatched junction bases numbered 11, after V lost 6 bases and J lost 8 bases. The CDR3 nucleotides read TGTGCCAGCAGATCAAATAGCGGGAGTACGGATGAGCAGTTCTTC. Its protein is CASRSNSGSTDEQFF.